The 25 T cell receptor beta chains listed next were all sequenced from one sample in a study of T cell responses to AZD1222 COVID-19 vaccine. Clones were sequenced by immunoSEQ multiplex PCR, and TCRdb holds only the in-frame ones, with some missing. The table records around 50,000 clones, approximately 86% of them present only once. The specimen comprised peripheral blood, sampled on day 0 of AZD1222 vaccination. These receptors came from an adult in good health.

The rearrangement uses TRBV10-3 and TRBJ1-6, with D tentatively TRBD1 (5 bases). The CDR3 loop spans 13 amino acids. The V gene lost 11 bases and the J gene lost 4 bases, with 12 bases spanning the gap. Germline V CDR1 and CDR2: ENHRY, SYGVKD. Here the CDR3 DNA reads TGTGCCGGCAGAGGGGAGTATAATTCACCCCTCCACTTT. Protein: CAGRGEYNSPLHF.

V and J are TRBV2 and TRBJ1-1; D not certain. From germline, CDR1 is SNHLY and CDR2 FYNNEI. CDR3 length: 13 residues. V lost 3 bases and J lost 3, with 8 bases in between. The CDR3 DNA follows: TGTGCCAGCAGTGACCAGCCCTACACTGAAGCTTTCTTT. It translates to CASSDQPYTEAFF.

This sequence joins TRBV5-1 and TRBJ1-4; D not certain. Per germline, CDR1 SGHRS and CDR2 YFSETQ. V was shortened by 0 bases and J by 0 bases, with 9 bases between the two germline ends. This CDR3 contains 16 residues. CDR3 coding DNA: TGCGCCAGCAGCTTGGGTGAGACCGCAACTAATGAAAAACTGTTTTTT. This translates into CASSLGETATNEKLFF.

This clone was picked up one time. V and J are TRBV11-3 and TRBJ2-1, with D hard to call. Germline V gives CDR1 SGHNT, CDR2 YENEEA. Trimming stripped 1 base from V and 6 bases from J, with 16 bases between. The CDR3 length is 16 residues. In nucleotides, the CDR3 is TGTGCCAGCAGCTTAGTCTTTACCAAGGACCCCAATGAGCAGTTCTTC. It encodes CASSLVFTKDPNEQFF.

The rearrangement joins TRBV6-5 to TRBJ1-5; no clear D gene. The germline V gene has CDR1 MNHEY and CDR2 SVGAGI. V shed 0 bases and J shed 1 base, with 7 bases lying between them. This CDR3 is built from 15 residues. CDR3 amino acids: CASSYSFGSNQPQHF. The CDR3 DNA reads TGTGCCAGCAGTTACTCCTTCGGCAGCAATCAGCCCCAGCATTTT.

The chain links TRBV5-1 to TRBJ1-3; no firm D call. V gave up 7 bases and J gave up 8 bases, with 16 bases separating them. The CDR3 loop spans 13 amino acids. CDR1 and CDR2 (germline): SGHRS, YFSETQ. Here the CDR3 DNA reads TGCGCCAGCTCCACGAGGGTCGGCGACACCATATATTTT. This gives the protein CASSTRVGDTIYF.

The V and J genes are TRBV4-1 and TRBJ1-6, with a possible D match to TRBD1 (5 bases). The CDR3 runs 14 residues. Germline CDR1 is MGHRA and CDR2 is YSYEKL. V was clipped by 3 bases and J by 13 bases, with 16 bases between them. The DNA of the CDR3 is TGCGCCAGCAGCCAGAAAGACAGTTTTTCGCCCCTCCACTTT. It yields the protein CASSQKDSFSPLHF.

The chain carries TRBV29-1 and TRBJ2-4; D is possibly TRBD2 (6 bases). Germline V gene sequence: CDR1 SQVTM, CDR2 ANQGSEA. Trimming took 7 bases from V and 0 from J, leaving 13 bases between them. This CDR3 spans 14 amino acids. CDR3 in amino acids: CSAGVGLAKNIQYF. DNA for the CDR3: TGCAGCGCGGGGGTTGGGTTAGCCAAAAACATTCAGTACTTC.

The chain uses TRBV6-2 or TRBV6-3 and TRBJ2-2; D gene uncertain. V was cut by 3 bases and J by 6 bases, with 11 bases left in between. This CDR3 contains 14 residues. CDR1 and CDR2 (germline): MNHEY, SVGEGT. CDR3 in amino acids: CASSYYSLAGELFF. The CDR3 DNA is TGTGCCAGCAGTTATTATTCCCTAGCCGGGGAGCTGTTTTTT.

The rearrangement uses TRBV6-6 and TRBJ2-2, with TRBD1 matching 9 bases. The CDR3 contains 17 residues. Germline trimming cut 5 bases from V and 7 bases from J; bases unmatched to any gene: 14. Germline V gene lookup returns CDR1 MNHNY and CDR2 SVGAGI (reference sequence). The DNA for the CDR3 is TGTGCCAGCAGTCCGATACCGGGACAGGGATATGACGGGGAGCTGTTTTTT. Protein product: CASSPIPGQGYDGELFF.

The J gene is TRBJ1-6, the V gene TRBV27; no reliable D call. Looked up from germline, CDR1 is MNHEY and CDR2 is SMNVEV (reference sequence). CDR3 length equals 16 residues. The V end was cut by 5 bases, the J end by 2 bases, with 13 bases between. This CDR3 reads CASSARRSAYNSPLHF. CDR3 bases: TGTGCCAGCAGTGCCCGTCGGTCAGCCTATAATTCACCCCTCCACTTT.

This clone was counted once. V gene TRBV9 combines with J gene TRBJ2-2; 7 nucleotides match TRBD2. Germline-derived CDR1 and CDR2 are SGDLS and YYNGEE. The CDR3 runs to 13 residues. Trimming removed 5 bases from V and 3 bases from J; junction bases left unmatched: 1. DNA of the CDR3: TGTGCCAGCAGGGCGGGAGACACCGGGGAGCTGTTTTTT. This translates into CASRAGDTGELFF.

The sample holds one count of this clone. This chain links TRBV7-8 with TRBJ2-7; D not resolved. This CDR3 has 13 amino acids. Germline CDR1 SGHVS, CDR2 FQNEAQ. The germline V and J ends were trimmed by 5 bases and 3 bases, with 11 bases remaining between them. In nucleotides, the CDR3 is TGTGCCAGCAGCCTTCGGGCCAACTACGAGCAGTACTTC. Residues: CASSLRANYEQYF.

The chain is built from TRBV4-2 and TRBJ2-7; 9 bases fit TRBD2. Trimming cost V 1 base and J 1 base; bases outside gene matches: 8. Germline CDR1 reads LGHNA; CDR2 reads YNFKEQ. The length of the CDR3 is 17 residues. CDR3 nucleotides: TGTGCCAGCAGCCAAGTCGCGGGGCTAGCGGGATCCTACGAGCAGTACTTC. Amino acid sequence: CASSQVAGLAGSYEQYF.

The chain carries TRBV28 and TRBJ2-7, with 8 bases identical to TRBD2. Trimming at V came to 10 bases and at J to 3 bases, leaving 5 bases not matched to a gene. This CDR3 has 12 residues. Per the germline V gene, CDR1 is MDHEN and CDR2 is SYDVKM. The CDR3: CATGGGFYEQYF. The CDR3 DNA reads as TGTGCCACCGGGGGGGGCTTCTACGAGCAGTACTTC.

The chain recombines TRBV2 with TRBJ2-1; no clear D. V was trimmed by 1 base and J by 12 bases, leaving 7 bases between them. The CDR3 contains 11 residues. Germline CDR1 is SNHLY and CDR2 is FYNNEI. The CDR3 sequence: CASSEVLGQFF. The CDR3 DNA follows: TGTGCCAGCAGTGAAGTACTCGGGCAGTTCTTC.

This clone appeared a few times. The chain couples TRBV12-3 or TRBV12-4 to TRBJ1-2; D is perhaps TRBD1 (5 bases). With 2 bases removed from V and 8 bases from J, the gap between germline ends came to 12 bases. The CDR3 is 13 amino acids. The CDR3 nucleotides read TGTGCCAGCAGTTTAAGGTTCGGGGGAGGCTACACCTTC. Protein: CASSLRFGGGYTF.

The rearrangement links TRBV28 to TRBJ1-5; the match to TRBD1 covers 9 bases. V lost 8 bases to trimming and J lost 4 bases; unmatched junction nucleotides: 12. CDR3 length equals 16 residues. CDR1 MDHEN and CDR2 SYDVKM come from the germline V gene. CDR3 sequence reads: CASGSGQGFGNQPQHF. The CDR3 DNA follows: TGTGCCAGCGGGAGTGGACAGGGGTTCGGGAATCAGCCCCAGCATTTT. Variable domain in full (rest from reference TRBV28 and TRBJ1-5): DVKVTQSSRYLVKRTGEKVFLECVQDMDHENMFWYRQDPGLGLRLIYFSYDVKMKEKGDIPEGYSVSREKKERFSLILESASTNQTSMYLCASGSGQGFGNQPQHFGDGTRLSIL.

The gene calls are TRBV6-1 and TRBJ1-1, with 7 nucleotides matching TRBD1. The CDR3 contains 14 residues. CDR1 MNHNS and CDR2 SASEGT come from the germline V gene. After removal of 3 bases from V and 5 bases from J, the junction contained 6 bases not matched to a gene. The CDR3 DNA follows: TGTGCCAGCAGTGAGACAGGGAGGGATACTGAAGCTTTCTTT. It encodes CASSETGRDTEAFF.

This clone has only a few counts. V and J are TRBV19 and TRBJ1-1, with 9 bases identical to TRBD1. With V trimmed by 10 bases and J by 3 bases, 6 bases remained unmatched. CDR3 length: 13 residues. In germline, CDR1 is LNHDA, CDR2 SQIVND (reference sequence). CDR3 in amino acids: CATKQGADTEAFF. The CDR3, as DNA: TGTGCCACCAAACAGGGGGCGGACACTGAAGCTTTCTTT.

This rearrangement joins TRBV29-1 to TRBJ1-2; 9 nucleotides line up with TRBD1. Germline V CDR1 and CDR2: SQVTM, ANQGSEA. The CDR3 runs 14 residues. The J segment lost 7 bases and the V segment lost 4 bases, leaving 10 bases of the junction unmatched. In DNA, the CDR3 is TGCAGCGTTGCCAGGGACAGGGAATTAGGTGGCTACACCTTC. Translated: CSVARDRELGGYTF.

The chain uses TRBV19 and TRBJ2-3; 8 positions match TRBD1. The V gene's germline CDR1 is LNHDA and CDR2 SQIVND (reference sequence). The CDR3 runs to 18 residues. V was clipped by 7 bases and J by 1 base; unmatched bases: 16. In DNA form, the CDR3 reads TGTGCCAGTACCCACGTCCTGGGCGGGACAGGCCGCACAGATACGCAGTATTTT. Protein sequence: CASTHVLGGTGRTDTQYF.

This chain uses TRBV9 with TRBJ1-2; D remains ambiguous. CDR1 and CDR2 from the germline V gene are SGDLS and YYNGEE. CDR3 length: 17 residues. Trimming left V 1 base short and J 8 bases short, with 24 bases between. In DNA, the CDR3 is TGTGCCAGCAGCGTAAGTGGCAGTCCATTTTCGACGGGAGGCTACACCTTC. Translated: CASSVSGSPFSTGGYTF.

The rearrangement joins TRBV29-1 to TRBJ2-2; 7 bases are a match to TRBD1. V dropped 8 bases and J dropped 7; count of bases not matched to a gene: 10. The CDR3 has 13 amino acids. The germline V gene has CDR1 SQVTM and CDR2 ANQGSEA. The CDR3 loop reads CSYGQVEDGELFF. The CDR3 DNA sequence: TGCAGCTACGGACAGGTTGAGGACGGGGAGCTGTTTTTT.

The CDR3 DNA follows: TGTGCCAGCAGTTACTCGGGATTAGAGAGTTCACCCCTCCACTTT. This gives the protein CASSYSGLESSPLHF. This chain links TRBV6-5 with TRBJ1-6; D is undetermined. The CDR3 loop spans 15 amino acids. Deletions cut 0 bases from V and 9 bases from J, with 12 bases between. Germline V CDR1 and CDR2: MNHEY, SVGAGI.